The rows below give T cell receptor beta chains drawn from one sample of a study of cytomegalovirus exposure and HLA in healthy donors. TCRdb's copy holds only in-frame clones and misses some; the assay was immunoSEQ multiplex PCR. This sample has some 78,000 clones; about 96% occur once, and the top ten carry 1.5% to 2%. Sequences were obtained from PBMCs. The receptors stem from a man aged 18-30 years in good health and CMV-seropositive. Both conserved end residues are part of each CDR3. Each record gives: V gene, J gene, D gene, clone size, CDR3 protein, CDR3 DNA. D genes are given only for firm matches. Expanded clones are given a class, and other clones once, few, many or no size at all.

TRBV27	TRBJ2-3	TRBD1	NA	CASSPTLTGAITDTQYF	TGTGCCAGCAGTCCAACCCTGACAGGGGCCATCACAGATACGCAGTATTTT
TRBV28	TRBJ2-7	NA	once	CASSLAWGPGDEQYF	TGTGCCAGCAGTTTAGCGTGGGGCCCTGGGGACGAGCAGTACTTC
TRBV5-6	TRBJ1-5	NA	NA	CASSLRGGNQPQHF	TGTGCCAGCAGCTTGAGAGGGGGAAATCAGCCCCAGCATTTT
TRBV19	TRBJ2-5	NA	NA	CASSFALQETQYF	TGTGCCAGTAGTTTTGCACTACAAGAGACCCAGTACTTC
TRBV23-1	TRBJ1-3	NA	NA	CASSQLEGIDPLQRPGNTIYF	TGCGCCAGCAGTCAATTAGAGGGAATAGATCCTTTACAGAGGCCTGGAAACACCATATATTTT
TRBV19	TRBJ1-3	TRBD1	NA	CASGKTGTSSGNTIYF	TGTGCCAGTGGAAAGACAGGGACCAGCTCTGGAAACACCATATATTTT
TRBV5-1	TRBJ2-1	NA	NA	CASSLGGAEGNEQFF	TGCGCCAGCAGCTTGGGGGGAGCGGAGGGCAATGAGCAGTTCTTC
TRBV27	TRBJ2-1	TRBD2	NA	CASSSSSGSFHEQFF	TGTGCCAGCAGTTCATCTAGCGGGAGTTTCCATGAGCAGTTCTTC
TRBV4-1	TRBJ1-2	TRBD1	NA	CASSQGTGGARGYTF	TGCGCCAGCAGCCAAGGGACAGGGGGCGCCCGGGGCTACACCTTC
TRBV18	TRBJ2-1	NA	NA	CASSPDRNEQFF	TGTGCCAGCTCACCCGACAGGAATGAGCAGTTCTTC
TRBV6-6	TRBJ1-1	TRBD1	NA	CASSLNRGNTEAFF	TGTGCCAGCAGTTTGAACAGGGGAAACACTGAAGCTTTCTTT
TRBV2	TRBJ1-1	NA	NA	CASNYDTEAFF	TGTGCCAGCAACTACGACACTGAAGCTTTCTTT
TRBV29-1	TRBJ2-1	NA	NA	CSATGGHLMNEQFF	TGCAGCGCCACAGGCGGCCACCTTATGAATGAGCAGTTCTTC
TRBV30	TRBJ2-5	TRBD2	NA	CALGLHGGETQYF	TGTGCCTTGGGACTCCACGGGGGGGAGACCCAGTACTTC
TRBV20-1	TRBJ2-1	NA	once	CSARTSLEQFF	TGCAGTGCTCGAACCTCCCTAGAGCAGTTCTTC
TRBV11-2	TRBJ2-5	NA	NA	CASILGYRVSETQYF	TGTGCCAGCATCCTGGGGTACAGGGTCTCCGAGACCCAGTACTTC
TRBV7-2	TRBJ2-3	NA	NA	CASSSIAGNTQYF	TGTGCCAGCAGCTCCATCGCGGGGAATACGCAGTATTTT
TRBV28	TRBJ2-7	NA	NA	CASTQGLYEQYF	TGTGCCAGCACCCAGGGACTCTACGAGCAGTACTTC
TRBV2	TRBJ1-4	TRBD1	NA	CASSGVFNNRGTREKLFF	TGTGCCAGCAGTGGTGTATTCAACAACAGGGGGACGAGGGAAAAACTGTTTTTT
TRBV10-3	TRBJ1-4	TRBD1	once	CAISEWTGSELFF	TGTGCCATCAGTGAGTGGACAGGGTCAGAACTGTTTTTT
TRBV25-1	TRBJ2-1	TRBD2	NA	CASSGRLAGDNEQFF	TGTGCCAGCAGTGGCAGACTAGCGGGAGACAATGAGCAGTTCTTC
TRBV11-3	TRBJ2-2	NA	NA	CASSLEGDTGELFF	TGTGCCAGCAGCTTAGAAGGGGACACCGGGGAGCTGTTTTTT
TRBV9	TRBJ2-5	TRBD1	NA	CASSVGTGEGETQYF	TGTGCCAGCAGCGTGGGGACAGGGGAGGGAGAGACCCAGTACTTC
TRBV10-3	TRBJ2-4	TRBD2	once	CAISESKAGGQNIQYF	TGTGCCATCAGTGAGTCGAAAGCGGGAGGGCAAAACATTCAGTACTTC
TRBV2	TRBJ1-5	NA	NA	CASASTAVLYSNQPQHF	TGTGCCAGCGCCAGCACTGCGGTCCTCTATAGCAATCAGCCCCAGCATTTT
TRBV30	TRBJ2-1	TRBD2	NA	CAWSVGGRGNEQFF	TGTGCCTGGAGTGTTGGCGGGAGGGGGAATGAGCAGTTCTTC
TRBV5-6	TRBJ2-1	TRBD2	NA	CASRSSGRALLWDEQFF	TGTGCCAGCAGATCTAGCGGGAGGGCCCTCCTTTGGGATGAGCAGTTCTTC
TRBV18	TRBJ2-7	TRBD2	NA	CASSSGLAGYEQYF	TGTGCCAGCTCATCGGGACTAGCGGGCTACGAGCAGTACTTC
TRBV7-9	TRBJ2-1	NA	NA	CASSLVQNRYNEQFF	TGTGCCAGCAGCTTAGTACAGAACCGCTACAATGAGCAGTTCTTC